This T cell receptor beta chain came from a study of blood T cell repertoires in COVID-19. Study context: Collection of acute and convalescent COVID-19 samples took place in the United States, Italy and Spain. T cells, B-cell-depleted T cells, or PBMCs supplied cDNA or gDNA.

As originally analysed: Reference gene primer amplification gave nucleated cell count estimates. Produced via immunoSEQ multiplex PCR; TCRdb's table is partial and in-frame only. Clonal size and the V and J genes are those of that table, whereas D and trimming came from the DNA. Of just over 75,000 clones listed, roughly 84% are singletons. This clone was observed a few times. The CDR3 extends over 16 amino acids. The germline V gene has CDR1 MGHRA and CDR2 YSYEKL. V lost 5 bases and J 0 bases, leaving 17 bases between the germline ends. Input material: peripheral blood. The V and J genes are TRBV4-1 and TRBJ2-7; the D gene is possibly TRBD2 (6 bases). This receptor was taken from a man between 45 and 60 years old with acute or convalescent COVID-19. Here the CDR3 reads CASSIFHSGSSYEQYF. CDR3 DNA sequence: TGCGCCAGCAGCATCTTTCATAGCGGTAGCTCCTACGAGCAGTACTTC.